This TCR beta chain comes out of a study of T-cell reconstitution after alpha-beta-depleted transplantation in children (TCRdb year 2016). Broadly, across the study: T-cell immune reconstitution after TCRalphabeta/CD19-depleted allogeneic hematopoietic cell transplantation in children was quantitatively tracked in the study by means of TCR repertoire profiling. Study-wide findings and limitations: Over subsequent months, a decline in hyperexpanded clone frequencies was noted, and after one year, T-cell counts and TCRbeta diversity were mostly ascribed to newly produced T cells. In some patients, high TCRbeta diversity at day 60 was attributed to recipient T cells and intrathymic progenitors that had survived conditioning. The apparently early recovery of alphabetaT-cell counts about two months after transplant reportedly depended on only several hundred rapidly expanded clones that came from non-depleted graft cells.

As encoded in the germline V gene, CDR1 is SGHAT while CDR2 is FQNNGV. The CDR3 has 16 amino acids, counting the end cysteine and phenylalanine. Left in the record is the CDR3 DNA by itself, 48 bases read in frame from the first base. Trimming removed 4 bases from V and 4 bases from J; the gene matches leave 11 bases unexplained. With respect to this clonotype: Which antigen it targets is not known. No quality values exist for individual bases; no much larger clone is one base distant.

Libraries were built with PCR. Sequencing used an Illumina HiSeq 2500. To normalize quantification of the TCRbeta repertoire, the TCR libraries were built with molecular barcoding that relied on unique molecular identifiers. TCRdb handled the public reads itself, with Q25 trimming in fastp and clone calling in MiXCR, and kept productive beta chains. Every distinct CDR3 protein forms one entry, paired with its most common genes and DNA. For this sample there are approximately 190,000 distinct CDR3 sequences; around 7.7% appear just once. Of the sample, roughly 36% is held by the ten largest clones. Interpreted using the paper, the treatment or condition label stands for: allogeneic hematopoietic cell transplantation with graft depleted of TCRalphabeta T cells and CD19 B cells. The children who served as transplant recipients had been given grafts of TCRalphabeta/CD19-depleted allogeneic hematopoietic cells.

The chain uses TRBV11-2 and TRBJ2-5; TRBD1 fits 8 bases in the junction. This TCR was recovered from a male patient aged 2 to 10 who had a stem cell transplant for acute myeloid leukemia, so the T cells may come from the graft donor. The sequencing here drew on PBMCs, mostly from graft donor cells, taken 360 days after TCRalphabeta/CD19-depleted stem cell transplant. The DNA sequence is as follows: TGTGCCAGCAGCTCCCCCTACGACAGGGGTCGAGAGACCCAGTACTTC. Translation gives CASSSPYDRGRETQYF.